A selection of T cell receptor beta chains follows, all from one sample in a study of cytomegalovirus exposure and HLA in healthy donors. Sequencing used immunoSEQ multiplex PCR; TCRdb keeps in-frame clones, though not all of them. The data contain tens of thousands of clones, over 75% of them singletons. The specimen sequenced was PBMCs. Receptor source: a male donor in good health and CMV-seropositive. CDR3s include the opening cysteine and the closing phenylalanine or tryptophan. The order of the fields is J gene, D gene, clone size, V gene, CDR3 protein, CDR3 DNA. D genes are given only for firm matches. Not every row has a clone size; where given, it reads once, few, many or a size class.

TRBJ1-2,NA,NA,TRBV7-2,CASSLRADNYGYTF,TGTGCCAGCAGCCTCAGGGCCGATAACTATGGCTACACCTTC
TRBJ2-5,TRBD2,NA,TRBV2,CASRSGLALQETQYF,TGTGCCAGCAGATCCGGACTAGCCCTTCAAGAGACCCAGTACTTC
TRBJ1-5,NA,NA,TRBV6-5,CASRTGTYSNQPQHF,TGTGCCAGCAGAACAGGGACATATAGCAATCAGCCCCAGCATTTT
TRBJ1-3,NA,NA,TRBV5-6,CASSLALTGLGNTIYF,TGTGCCAGCAGCTTGGCCTTGACAGGCCTTGGAAACACCATATATTTT
TRBJ2-1,TRBD1,NA,TRBV7-3,CASSQPGQGYNEQFF,TGTGCCAGCAGCCAACCGGGACAGGGTTACAATGAGCAGTTCTTC
TRBJ2-3,TRBD2,NA,TRBV7-6,CASSSRLAGGSTDTQYF,TGTGCCAGCAGCTCCCGGTTAGCGGGGGGAAGCACAGATACGCAGTATTTT
TRBJ1-1,TRBD1,NA,TRBV19,CASFGQGDAEAFF,TGTGCCAGTTTTGGACAGGGAGATGCTGAAGCTTTCTTT
TRBJ2-7,NA,NA,TRBV4-1,CASSPGSSPDEQYF,TGCGCCAGCAGCCCCGGGAGCTCCCCAGACGAGCAGTACTTC
TRBJ1-1,NA,NA,TRBV11-2,CASSQTAGVPEAFF,TGTGCCAGCAGCCAAACGGCAGGGGTCCCTGAAGCTTTCTTT
TRBJ1-2,TRBD1,once,TRBV28,CASSQGDRGRSNYGYTF,TGTGCCAGCAGTCAGGGGGACAGGGGGCGATCAAACTATGGCTACACCTTC
TRBJ2-1,TRBD2,NA,TRBV29-1,CSVGSGGFGNEQFF,TGCAGCGTGGGGAGCGGGGGGTTTGGGAATGAGCAGTTCTTC
TRBJ2-1,TRBD2,once,TRBV7-2,CASSLDGGAYNEQFF,TGTGCCAGCAGCTTGGACGGGGGGGCCTACAATGAGCAGTTCTTC
TRBJ1-2,NA,once,TRBV4-1,CASSQDSAGNYGYTF,TGCGCCAGCAGCCAAGATTCGGCAGGGAACTATGGCTACACCTTC
TRBJ1-3,TRBD1,NA,TRBV7-2,CASSLPGQIGDTIYF,TGTGCCAGCAGCCTACCGGGACAGATAGGGGACACCATATATTTT
TRBJ2-5,TRBD2,NA,TRBV9,CASSLGTSGRQETQYF,TGTGCCAGCAGCCTGGGGACTAGCGGGAGACAAGAGACCCAGTACTTC
TRBJ2-6,NA,few,TRBV19,CASSRGNSGANVLTF,TGTGCCAGTAGCAGGGGAAACTCTGGGGCCAACGTCCTGACTTTC
TRBJ2-7,NA,NA,TRBV19,CASSIGRTEISYEQYF,TGTGCCAGTAGTATTGGCCGGACAGAGATTTCCTACGAGCAGTACTTC
TRBJ1-4,NA,NA,TRBV30,CAQRSRSGGLTNEKLFF,TGTGCCCAGAGATCGCGATCCGGGGGGCTCACTAATGAAAAACTGTTTTTT
TRBJ2-7,NA,NA,TRBV11-2,CASSSPGLGVYEQYF,TGTGCCAGCAGCTCTCCGGGACTGGGGGTCTACGAGCAGTACTTC
TRBJ2-5,NA,NA,TRBV9,CATMLDRLEGETQYF,TGTGCCACCATGTTAGACAGGCTAGAGGGAGAGACCCAGTACTTC
TRBJ2-1,TRBD1,NA,TRBV2,CASTKGQGNYNEQFF,TGTGCCAGCACCAAGGGACAGGGGAACTACAATGAGCAGTTCTTC
TRBJ1-3,NA,NA,TRBV10-3,CAISDRGWTIYF,TGTGCCATCAGTGATCGGGGTTGGACCATATATTTT
TRBJ2-1,NA,NA,TRBV7-3,CASSLTPENNEQFF,TGTGCCAGCAGCTTAACTCCTGAGAACAATGAGCAGTTCTTC
TRBJ1-2,NA,NA,TRBV6-1,CASSEGGRLYGYTF,TGTGCCAGCAGTGAAGGGGGGCGGCTCTATGGCTACACCTTC
TRBJ2-7,NA,NA,TRBV27,CASSFSGGVGSYEQYF,TGTGCCAGCAGTTTCAGTGGGGGCGTGGGGTCCTACGAGCAGTACTTC
TRBJ1-2,TRBD1,NA,TRBV28,CASSLASSRGPPINYGYTF,TGTGCCAGCAGTTTAGCATCGTCCAGGGGGCCCCCCATAAACTATGGCTACACCTTC
TRBJ1-4,NA,NA,TRBV7-3,CASSFPGSTGPAFNEKLFF,TGTGCCAGCAGCTTCCCGGGGTCTACAGGGCCCGCTTTTAATGAAAAACTGTTTTTT
TRBJ1-5,NA,NA,TRBV7-8,CASSLLNPTGPQHF,TGTGCCAGCAGCTTGCTGAACCCCACTGGGCCCCAGCATTTT
TRBJ2-1,NA,NA,TRBV7-6,CASSTYGGNNEQFF,TGTGCCAGCAGCACGTATGGGGGCAACAATGAGCAGTTCTTC
TRBJ1-5,NA,NA,TRBV6-6,CASSYSENSNQPQHF,TGTGCCAGCAGTTACTCGGAGAATAGCAATCAGCCCCAGCATTTT
TRBJ2-1,NA,NA,TRBV7-2,CASTWGVSSYNEQFF,TGTGCCAGCACCTGGGGCGTTAGCTCCTACAATGAGCAGTTCTTC
TRBJ1-1,TRBD1,NA,TRBV6-5,CASSLGQGNTEAFF,TGTGCCAGCAGTCTGGGACAGGGTAACACTGAAGCTTTCTTT
TRBJ1-2,NA,once,TRBV14,CASSQVACYGYTF,TGTGCCAGCAGCCAAGTAGCGTGTTATGGCTACACCTTC
TRBJ2-7,TRBD1,NA,TRBV7-3,CASSSGGQGPYEQYF,TGTGCCAGCAGCAGCGGAGGACAGGGGCCCTACGAGCAGTACTTC
TRBJ1-4,NA,NA,TRBV5-1,CASSFSAEEKLFF,TGCGCCAGCAGCTTCTCCGCCGAGGAAAAACTGTTTTTT
TRBJ1-2,NA,NA,TRBV6-1,CASSEAEGEGYGYTF,TGTGCCAGCAGTGAAGCGGAAGGGGAGGGTTATGGCTACACCTTC